This passage covers 3 T cell receptor beta chains from one sample sequenced in a study of blood T cells in healthy people across ages. It was with a sample-barcoded 5' primer and a J-beta primer mix that a second PCR of about 7 to 12 cycles was run. In TCRdb, the 5' RACE reads were re-called with MiXCR into one record per CDR3 protein. The table records about 1.7 million distinct CDR3 sequences, roughly 28% of them present only once. The sequenced sample was blood. These receptors were obtained from a woman aged 25-40 years in good health.

This sequence joins TRBV11-2 and TRBJ2-7, with 8 bases fitting TRBD2. Trimming took 3 bases from V and 4 from J; bases not matched to a gene: 8. CDR1 is SGHAT and CDR2 is FQNNGV in the germline V gene. The CDR3 is made up of 15 amino acids. CDR3 loop: CASSFLAGFLYEQYF. For the CDR3, the DNA is TGTGCCAGCAGCTTTTTAGCGGGGTTCTTGTACGAGCAGTACTTC.

The chain joins TRBV24-1 to TRBJ1-4; TRBD1 aligns across 7 bases. CDR1 and CDR2 from the germline V gene are KGHDR and SFDVKD. Trimming removed 6 bases from V and 8 bases from J; junction bases left unmatched: 17. The CDR3 consists of 17 residues. The CDR3 nucleotides read TGTGCCACCAGTTCGAGAACAGGGGTCCGAGGAGGCGAAAAACTGTTTTTT. It specifies CATSSRTGVRGGEKLFF.

This clonotype was recorded a few times. The CDR3 region has the DNA TGTGCCAGCAGCTTGGTGGGCAGCGGGGGGCAATCTAGCACAGATACGCAGTATTTT. Protein sequence: CASSLVGSGGQSSTDTQYF. The gene calls are TRBV5-5 and TRBJ2-3, with 9 bases that match TRBD2. This CDR3 has 19 residues. Germline lookup yields CDR1 SGHKS and CDR2 YYEKEE (reference sequence). J was trimmed by 0 bases and V by 0 bases; bases with no gene match: 11.